The 27 T cell receptor beta chains below were found in one sample sequenced in a study of cytomegalovirus exposure and HLA in healthy donors. A multiplex PCR was run with 60 Vbeta primers and 13 Jbeta primers. Using immunoSEQ multiplex PCR, the repertoire was profiled, and TCRdb retains in-frame clones only, with some absent. The repertoire holds about 92,000 clones, with around four fifths as singletons. Sequenced sample: PBMCs. The receptors derive from a woman aged 18-29 years in good health and CMV-seropositive.

A few counts support this clone. The rearrangement links TRBV5-1 to TRBJ2-1; 12 nucleotides align to TRBD2. CDR3 length: 16 amino acids. V lost 2 bases and J lost 1; bases outside the gene matches: 1. Germline V gene sequence: CDR1 SGHRS, CDR2 YFSETQ. CDR3 protein: CASSFTSGRSYNEQFF. CDR3 DNA sequence: TGCGCCAGCAGCTTCACTAGCGGGAGGTCCTACAATGAGCAGTTCTTC.

The V and J genes are TRBV6-1 and TRBJ1-2; 9 nucleotides align to TRBD1. The CDR3 spans 16 residues. Germline assignment: CDR1 MNHNS and CDR2 SASEGT. The V and J ends lost 4 bases and 5 bases, in that order; junction bases with no gene match: 11. CDR3 region: CASSVGQGQYWYGYTF. CDR3 nucleotides: TGTGCCAGCAGTGTGGGACAGGGACAATATTGGTATGGCTACACCTTC.

This clone appeared a single time. This chain links TRBV4-1 with TRBJ2-5; TRBD2 agrees at 10 bases. This CDR3 region has 17 residues. Germline-derived CDR1 and CDR2 are MGHRA and YSYEKL. V was pared by 0 bases and J by 5 bases, with 9 bases of the junction left unmatched. The CDR3 coding sequence is TGCGCCAGCAGCCAAGAAATTAGCGGGAGGCTGGGGGAGACCCAGTACTTC. Amino acid sequence: CASSQEISGRLGETQYF.

CDR3 in DNA: TGTGCCAGCAGTGAAACAGGGTATTACTCTGGAAACACCATATATTTT. It is translated as CASSETGYYSGNTIYF. This chain uses TRBV6-1 with TRBJ1-3; D is perhaps TRBD1 (6 bases). Trimming shortened V by 2 bases and J by 0 bases, and 11 bases separated the two germline ends. The CDR3 contains 16 residues. Looked up from germline, CDR1 is MNHNS and CDR2 is SASEGT.

The chain uses TRBV5-4 and TRBJ2-6; D unclear. CDR3 length: 13 amino acids. Trimming removed 6 bases at V and 4 bases at J, with 8 bases between. Germline lookup yields CDR1 SGHNT and CDR2 YYREEE (reference sequence). The chain's CDR3 is CASTGTGANVLTF. CDR3 sequence (DNA): TGTGCCAGCACGGGTACCGGGGCCAACGTCCTGACTTTC.

The CDR3 spells CAWSVQGETQYF. DNA of the CDR3: TGTGCCTGGAGTGTACAGGGGGAGACCCAGTACTTC. The chain combines TRBV30 with TRBJ2-5; 7 bases are a match to TRBD1. After removal of 0 bases from V and 5 bases from J, the junction contained 0 bases not matched to a gene. This CDR3 spans 12 amino acids. Germline lookup yields CDR1 GTSNPN and CDR2 SVGIG (reference sequence).

This clone was counted only a few times. V gene TRBV5-1 combines with J gene TRBJ2-7, with D possibly TRBD1 on 5 matching bases. The CDR3 loop spans 14 amino acids. The V end was cut by 2 bases, the J end by 0 bases, with 9 bases between. Germline V gene lookup returns CDR1 SGHRS and CDR2 YFSETQ. The CDR3 coding sequence is TGCGCCAGCAGCTTCACAGGCGTCTCCTACGAGCAGTACTTC. Residues: CASSFTGVSYEQYF.

The chain carries TRBV13 and TRBJ1-5; tentative D call: TRBD1 (5 bases). V lost 5 bases to trimming and J lost 5 bases, with 13 bases between them. Germline assignment: CDR1 PRHDT and CDR2 FYEKMQ (reference sequence). This CDR3 has 14 residues. CDR3 protein: CASSVQGSHQPQHF. CDR3 DNA: TGTGCCAGCAGCGTCCAGGGTAGTCATCAGCCCCAGCATTTT.

This chain links TRBV5-1 with TRBJ1-3; TRBD1 agrees at 8 bases. This CDR3 spans 16 amino acids. Germline CDR1 reads SGHRS; CDR2 reads YFSETQ. The V segment lost 4 bases and the J segment 0 bases; nucleotides outside the gene matches: 6. CDR3 residues: CASSPQGATSGNTIYF. The CDR3 DNA is TGCGCCAGCAGCCCCCAGGGGGCCACCTCTGGAAACACCATATATTTT.

The chain joins TRBV29-1 to TRBJ2-7; TRBD1 matches at 7 bases. Germline V gene sequence: CDR1 SQVTM, CDR2 ANQGSEA. V lost 4 bases, J lost 2 bases, and 8 bases stayed unmatched. The CDR3 contains 14 residues. The CDR3 sequence: CSVVDTGATYEQYF. DNA for the CDR3: TGCAGCGTTGTTGATACAGGGGCCACCTACGAGCAGTACTTC.

CDR3 sequence reads: CASSSSGTSYEQYF. CDR3 bases: TGTGCCAGCAGCAGTAGCGGGACCTCCTACGAGCAGTACTTC. V and J are TRBV7-6 and TRBJ2-7; TRBD2 matches at 8 bases. In germline, CDR1 is SGHVS, CDR2 FNYEAQ. Germline trimming cut 5 bases from V and 0 bases from J; bases unmatched to any gene: 3. This CDR3 is 14 amino acids long.

The rearrangement uses TRBV18 and TRBJ1-2, with a tentative D call TRBD1 (5 bases). Germline V gene sequence: CDR1 KGHSH, CDR2 LQKENI. V gave up 4 bases and J gave up 3 bases, with 9 bases separating them. This CDR3 is 13 amino acids long. For the CDR3, the DNA is TGTGCCAGCTCACGTGACAGAGACTATGGCTACACCTTC. It translates to CASSRDRDYGYTF.

The CDR3 region is CASSLPGLSGYTF. DNA for the CDR3: TGTGCCAGCAGCTTGCCGGGGTTGAGTGGCTACACCTTC. This chain joins TRBV7-9 and TRBJ1-2; no reliable D call. This CDR3 has 13 residues. The V end lost 3 bases, the J end lost 7 bases, and 12 bases lay between the germline ends. CDR1 is SEHNR and CDR2 is FQNEAQ in the germline V gene (reference sequence).

The CDR3 region is CASSPGQPNQPQHF. The CDR3 DNA follows: TGTGCCAGCAGTCCCGGACAGCCCAATCAGCCCCAGCATTTT. The chain combines TRBV28 with TRBJ1-5, with D possibly TRBD1 on 6 matching bases. Germline V gene lookup returns CDR1 MDHEN and CDR2 SYDVKM. The CDR3 length is 14 residues. Trimming stripped 5 bases from V and 3 bases from J, with 11 bases between.

This chain uses TRBV5-5 with TRBJ1-4; D is ambiguous. Trimming took off 4 bases at V and 12 bases at J, with 19 bases between the two ends. The CDR3 runs to 14 residues. Germline CDR1 is SGHKS and CDR2 is YYEKEE (reference sequence). CDR3 nucleotide sequence: TGTGCCAGCAGCCCCCAGGTCTCCCTGAAAGAACTGTTTTTT. This encodes CASSPQVSLKELFF.

The chain recombines TRBV7-9 with TRBJ1-5, with D unresolved. Looked up from germline, CDR1 is SEHNR and CDR2 is FQNEAQ (reference sequence). Trimming shortened V by 0 bases and J by 4 bases, and 10 bases separated the two germline ends. This CDR3 contains 15 residues. CDR3 protein: CASSLAGTENQPQHF. The DNA of the CDR3 is TGTGCCAGCAGCTTAGCTGGAACAGAGAATCAGCCCCAGCATTTT.

The CDR3 nucleotides read TGCGCCAGCAGTGAGACAGGGGATAACACTGAAGCTTTCTTT. It specifies CASSETGDNTEAFF. The rearrangement joins TRBV10-1 to TRBJ1-1, with 7 nucleotides matching TRBD1. The CDR3 length is 14 residues. Trimming took 2 bases from V and 2 from J; bases not matched to a gene: 2. Germline V gives CDR1 WNHNN, CDR2 SYGVQD (reference sequence).

The CDR3 nucleotides are TGTGCCAGCTCGCCCATGACAGGGAGGAATCAGCCCCAGCATTTT. Translated: CASSPMTGRNQPQHF. This chain links TRBV27 with TRBJ1-5, with 7 bases aligning to TRBD1. The V segment lost 8 bases and the J segment 4 bases; nucleotides outside the gene matches: 11. The germline V gene has CDR1 MNHEY and CDR2 SMNVEV (reference sequence). This CDR3 has 15 amino acids.

The chain couples TRBV6-4 to TRBJ2-5, with TRBD2 matching 11 bases. From germline, CDR1 is MRHNA and CDR2 SNTAGT. This CDR3 is 13 amino acids long. After removal of 11 bases from V and 3 bases from J, the junction contained 5 bases not matched to a gene. CDR3 protein: CALTSGSEETQYF. CDR3 DNA: TGTGCCTTAACTAGCGGGAGTGAAGAGACCCAGTACTTC.

The rearrangement uses TRBV6-5 and TRBJ2-2; tentative D call: TRBD2 (5 bases). The CDR3 covers 15 residues. Germline V gene sequence: CDR1 MNHEY, CDR2 SVGAGI. The germline V and J ends were trimmed by 2 bases and 6 bases, with 13 bases remaining between them. DNA for the CDR3: TGTGCCAGCAGTTACGTTCGCGGAGGAGCCGGGGAGCTGTTTTTT. Translation: CASSYVRGGAGELFF.

This chain uses TRBV15 with TRBJ2-7, with D tentatively TRBD1 (6 bases). CDR3 length: 14 residues. Trimming took off 1 base at V and 3 bases at J, with 10 bases between the two ends. The germline V gene encodes CDR1 LNHNV and CDR2 YYDKDF (reference sequence). The CDR3 bases are TGTGCCACCAGCAGAGTAAGGGGGAGCTACGAGCAGTACTTC. Translating it yields CATSRVRGSYEQYF.

This sequence joins TRBV6-5 and TRBJ2-3, with 7 bases lining up with TRBD2. Germline CDR1 MNHEY, CDR2 SVGAGI. The CDR3 loop spans 13 amino acids. Losses at the gene ends were 5 bases for V and 6 bases for J; bases not matched to a gene: 5. CDR3 region: CASSRPGGDTQYF. The CDR3 DNA reads TGTGCCAGCAGTAGGCCCGGGGGGGATACGCAGTATTTT.

The V gene is TRBV6-5, the J gene TRBJ2-7; possibly TRBD1 for D (5 bases). The germline CDR1 and CDR2 sequences are MNHEY and SVGAGI. Trimming removed 2 bases from V and 2 bases from J, with 10 bases in between. CDR3 length: 14 residues. CDR3 sequence reads: CASSYGAGPYEQYF. The CDR3 nucleotides are TGTGCCAGCAGTTACGGGGCTGGCCCCTACGAGCAGTACTTC.

This chain links TRBV6-5 with TRBJ1-2, with D maybe TRBD1 (6 bases). Germline V gene sequence: CDR1 MNHEY, CDR2 SVGAGI. Trimming pared 2 bases from V and 2 bases from J, leaving 9 bases between. This CDR3 has 14 residues. As DNA, the CDR3 is TGTGCCAGCAGTTACACGGACAGAAACTATGGCTACACCTTC. As protein: CASSYTDRNYGYTF.

V gene TRBV4-1 combines with J gene TRBJ1-2; no clear D. The CDR3 contains 16 residues. Trimming removed 0 bases at V and 2 bases at J, with 13 bases between. Looked up from germline, CDR1 is MGHRA and CDR2 is YSYEKL. CDR3 amino acids: CASSQDIAVLNYGYTF. As DNA, the CDR3 is TGCGCCAGCAGCCAAGATATCGCGGTCCTCAACTATGGCTACACCTTC.

V is TRBV28 and J is TRBJ1-1, with TRBD1 identical over 10 bases. Per germline, CDR1 MDHEN and CDR2 SYDVKM. The CDR3 spans 18 residues. V dropped 10 bases and J dropped 1; count of bases not matched to a gene: 18. The CDR3 DNA reads TGTGCCACCACCCGGACAGGGGGTCTGGGGTCTCCGAACACTGAAGCTTTCTTT. This codes for CATTRTGGLGSPNTEAFF.

The table lists this clone with a few counts. This chain connects TRBV2 to TRBJ1-2; D perhaps matches TRBD1 (5 bases). V lost 2 bases to trimming and J lost 3 bases, with 16 bases between them. The CDR3 has 16 residues. Germline values: CDR1 SNHLY, CDR2 FYNNEI. The CDR3 DNA sequence: TGTGCCAGCAGTGAATTTTGGGCTTGGGGGGACTATGGCTACACCTTC. Amino acids: CASSEFWAWGDYGYTF.